This TCR beta chain comes out of a study of blood T cell repertoires in COVID-19. Turning to the study itself: The United States, Italy and Spain provided the acute and convalescent COVID-19 samples. From T cells, B-cell-depleted T cells, or PBMCs came the material, which was cDNA or gDNA.

In the authors' methods: Estimates of nucleated cell counts were drawn from the amplification of reference gene primers. Measured with immunoSEQ multiplex PCR; TCRdb has only the in-frame clones, and not every one. The DNA gave D and trimming, while V, J and clone size come from that table. The table shows 150,000 to 200,000 clones, with 80% to 95% occurring only once. The CDR3 has 14 amino acids. Germline V gene sequence: CDR1 LNHDA, CDR2 SQIVND (reference sequence). V was pared by 3 bases and J by 4 bases, with 9 bases between. J is TRBJ1-4 and V is TRBV19, with D perhaps TRBD1 (5 bases). Sequencing input: peripheral blood. The origin of this receptor is a woman in her 50s with acute or convalescent COVID-19. In nucleotides, the CDR3 is TGTGCCAGTAGTATGGCAGGGTATAATGAAAAACTGTTTTTT. It codes for CASSMAGYNEKLFF.